This entry is about one T cell receptor (beta chain). Its cognate antigen is unknown. The data were obtained in a study of cytomegalovirus exposure and HLA in healthy donors. The V and J ends lost 6 bases and 5 bases respectively, with 14 bases between them. Germline V CDR1 and CDR2: MNHEY, SMNVEV (reference sequence). The CDR3 runs to 15 residues. TCRdb's copy holds only in-frame clones and misses some; the assay was immunoSEQ multiplex PCR. The sample contains more than 120,000 clones, 70% to 90% of which appear only once. The study's findings and limits: Researchers counted roughly 150 TCR beta chains as cytomegalovirus-associated. Through in vitro validation, three CMV-associated chains were shown to be specific for CMV antigens.

The sample taken for sequencing was PBMCs. The receptor was derived from a man younger than 30 in good health and CMV-seropositive. This rearrangement joins TRBV27 to TRBJ1-6; no clear D. DNA of the CDR3: TGTGCCAGCAGCCTACAGCGGCCAGATAATTCACCCCTCCACTTT. Translated: CASSLQRPDNSPLHF.